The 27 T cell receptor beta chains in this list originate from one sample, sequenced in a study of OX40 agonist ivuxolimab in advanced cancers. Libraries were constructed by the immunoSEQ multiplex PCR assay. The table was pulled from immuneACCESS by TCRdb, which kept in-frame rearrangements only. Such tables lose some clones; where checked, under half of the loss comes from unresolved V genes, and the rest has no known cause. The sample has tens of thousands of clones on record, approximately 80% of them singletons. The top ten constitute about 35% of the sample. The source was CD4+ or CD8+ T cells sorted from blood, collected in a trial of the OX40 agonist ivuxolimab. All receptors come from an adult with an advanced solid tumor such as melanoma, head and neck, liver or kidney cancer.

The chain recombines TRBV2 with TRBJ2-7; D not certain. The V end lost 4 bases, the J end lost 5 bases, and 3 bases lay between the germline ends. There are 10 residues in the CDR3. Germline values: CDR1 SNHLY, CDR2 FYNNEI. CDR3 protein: CASSANEQYF. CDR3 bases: TGTGCCAGCAGTGCGAACGAGCAGTACTTC.

CDR3 amino acids: CASSYSLAGGDNEQFF. In DNA form, the CDR3 reads TGTGCCAGCAGTTACTCCCTAGCGGGGGGGGACAATGAGCAGTTCTTC. The rearrangement uses TRBV6-5 and TRBJ2-1, with 12 nucleotides matching TRBD2. Germline loops: CDR1 MNHEY, CDR2 SVGAGI. J gave up 5 bases and V 0 bases, and 2 bases lay outside the gene matches. The CDR3 contains 16 residues.

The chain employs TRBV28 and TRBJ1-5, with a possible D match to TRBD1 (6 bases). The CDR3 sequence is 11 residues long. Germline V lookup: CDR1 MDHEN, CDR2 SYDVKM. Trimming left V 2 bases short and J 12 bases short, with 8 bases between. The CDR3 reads CASSLNRDQHF. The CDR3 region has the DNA TGTGCCAGCAGTTTAAACAGGGACCAGCATTTT.

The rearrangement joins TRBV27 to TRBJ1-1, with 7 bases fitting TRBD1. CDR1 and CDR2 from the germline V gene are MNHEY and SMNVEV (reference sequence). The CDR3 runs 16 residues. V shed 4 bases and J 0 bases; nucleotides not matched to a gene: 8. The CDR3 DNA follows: TGTGCCAGCAGTTCCAAGACAGGGATGGTGAACACTGAAGCTTTCTTT. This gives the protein CASSSKTGMVNTEAFF.

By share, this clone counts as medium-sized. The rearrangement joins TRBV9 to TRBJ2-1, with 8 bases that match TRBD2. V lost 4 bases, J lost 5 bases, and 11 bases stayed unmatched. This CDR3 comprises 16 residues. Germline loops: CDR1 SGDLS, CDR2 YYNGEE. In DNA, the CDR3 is TGTGCCAGCAGCTCACGGACTAGCAAAACCAACAATGAGCAGTTCTTC. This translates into CASSSRTSKTNNEQFF.

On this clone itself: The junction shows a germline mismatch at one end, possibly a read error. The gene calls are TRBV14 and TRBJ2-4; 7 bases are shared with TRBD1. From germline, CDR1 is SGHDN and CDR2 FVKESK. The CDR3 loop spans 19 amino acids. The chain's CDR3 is CASRQVGTAVRRAKNIQYF. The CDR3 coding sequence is TGTGCCAGCAGGCAAGTAGGGACAGCGGTCCGGCGAGCCAAAAACATTCAGTACTTC.

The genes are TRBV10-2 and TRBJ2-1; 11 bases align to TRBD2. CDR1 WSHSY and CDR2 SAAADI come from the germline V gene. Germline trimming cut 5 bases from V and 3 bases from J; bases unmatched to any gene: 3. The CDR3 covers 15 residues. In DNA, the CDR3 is TGCGCCAGCAGTCTCCTAGCGGGAGGCTACAATGAGCAGTTCTTC. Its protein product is CASSLLAGGYNEQFF.

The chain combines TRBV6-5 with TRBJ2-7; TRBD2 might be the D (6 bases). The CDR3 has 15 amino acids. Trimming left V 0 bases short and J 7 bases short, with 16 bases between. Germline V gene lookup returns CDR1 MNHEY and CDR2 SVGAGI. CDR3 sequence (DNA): TGTGCCAGCAGTTACTCGACTACGGGAGTAGGGGAGCAGTACTTC. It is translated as CASSYSTTGVGEQYF.

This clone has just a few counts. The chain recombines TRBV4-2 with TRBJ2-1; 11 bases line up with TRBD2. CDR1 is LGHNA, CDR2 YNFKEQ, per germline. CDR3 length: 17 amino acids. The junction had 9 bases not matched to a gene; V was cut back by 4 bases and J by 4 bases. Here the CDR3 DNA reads TGTGCCAGCAGCCTTAACTCCGGGACTAGCGGATACAATGAGCAGTTCTTC. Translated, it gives CASSLNSGTSGYNEQFF.

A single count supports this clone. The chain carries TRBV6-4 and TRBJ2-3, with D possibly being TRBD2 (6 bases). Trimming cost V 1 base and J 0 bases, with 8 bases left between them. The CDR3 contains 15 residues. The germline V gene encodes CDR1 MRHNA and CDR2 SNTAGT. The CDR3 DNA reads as TGTGCCAGCAGTGACTACGCGGGGAGCACAGATACGCAGTATTTT. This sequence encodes CASSDYAGSTDTQYF.

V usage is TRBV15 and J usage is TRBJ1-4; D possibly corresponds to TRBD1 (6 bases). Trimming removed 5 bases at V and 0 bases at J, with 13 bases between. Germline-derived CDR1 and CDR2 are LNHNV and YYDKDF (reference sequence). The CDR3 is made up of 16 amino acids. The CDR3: CATSEHGGSTNEKLFF. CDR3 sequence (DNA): TGTGCCACCAGCGAGCACGGGGGCTCAACTAATGAAAAACTGTTTTTT.

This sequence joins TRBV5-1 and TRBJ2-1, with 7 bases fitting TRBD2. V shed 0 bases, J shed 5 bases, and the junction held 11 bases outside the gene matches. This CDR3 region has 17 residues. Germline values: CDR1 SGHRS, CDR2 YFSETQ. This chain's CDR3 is CASSLATSVEGDNEQFF. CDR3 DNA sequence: TGCGCCAGCAGCTTGGCAACTAGCGTGGAAGGGGACAATGAGCAGTTCTTC.

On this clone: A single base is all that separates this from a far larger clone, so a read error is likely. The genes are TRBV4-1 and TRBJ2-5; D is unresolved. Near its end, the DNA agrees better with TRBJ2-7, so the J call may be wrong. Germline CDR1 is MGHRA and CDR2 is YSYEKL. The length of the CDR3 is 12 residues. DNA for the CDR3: TGCGCCAGCAGCCCGGGTGGCTACGAGCAGTACTTC. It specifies CASSPGGYEQYF.

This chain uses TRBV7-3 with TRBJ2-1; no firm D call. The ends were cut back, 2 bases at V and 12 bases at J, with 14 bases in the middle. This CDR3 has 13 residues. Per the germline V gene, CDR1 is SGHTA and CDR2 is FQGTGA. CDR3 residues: CASSLYPGQMQFF. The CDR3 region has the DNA TGTGCCAGCAGCTTATACCCCGGGCAGATGCAGTTCTTC. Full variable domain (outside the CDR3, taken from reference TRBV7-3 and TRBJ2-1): GAGVSQTPSNKVTEKGKYVELRCDPISGHTALYWYRQSLGQGPEFLIYFQGTGAADDSGLPNDRFFAVRPEGSVSTLKIQRTERGDSAVYLCASSLYPGQMQFFGPGTRLTVL.

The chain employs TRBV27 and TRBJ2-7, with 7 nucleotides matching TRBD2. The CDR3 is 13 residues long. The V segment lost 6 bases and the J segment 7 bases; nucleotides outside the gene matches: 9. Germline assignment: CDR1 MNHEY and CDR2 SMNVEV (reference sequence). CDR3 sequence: CASRAAGAGEQYF. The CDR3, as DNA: TGTGCCAGCAGGGCGGCGGGAGCGGGTGAGCAGTACTTC.

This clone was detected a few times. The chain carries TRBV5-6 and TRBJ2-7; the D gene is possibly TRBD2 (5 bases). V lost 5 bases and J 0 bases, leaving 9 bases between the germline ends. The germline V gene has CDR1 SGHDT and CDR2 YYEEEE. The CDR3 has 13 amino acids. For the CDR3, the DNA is TGTGCCAGCAGACGAGCGGCCTCCTACGAGCAGTACTTC. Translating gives CASRRAASYEQYF.

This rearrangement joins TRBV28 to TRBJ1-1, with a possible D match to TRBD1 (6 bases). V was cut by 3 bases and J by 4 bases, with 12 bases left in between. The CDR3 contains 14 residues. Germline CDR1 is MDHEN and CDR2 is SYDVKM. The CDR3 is CASSFVQGGTEAFF. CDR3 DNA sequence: TGTGCCAGCAGTTTTGTACAGGGAGGCACTGAAGCTTTCTTT.

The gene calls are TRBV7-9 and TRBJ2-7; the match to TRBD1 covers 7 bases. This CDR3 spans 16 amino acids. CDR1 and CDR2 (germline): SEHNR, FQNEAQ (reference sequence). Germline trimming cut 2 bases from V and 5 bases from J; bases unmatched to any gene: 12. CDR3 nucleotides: TGTGCCAGCAGCTTATACGTAGGACAGGTCCCCAACGAGCAGTACTTC. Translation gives CASSLYVGQVPNEQYF.

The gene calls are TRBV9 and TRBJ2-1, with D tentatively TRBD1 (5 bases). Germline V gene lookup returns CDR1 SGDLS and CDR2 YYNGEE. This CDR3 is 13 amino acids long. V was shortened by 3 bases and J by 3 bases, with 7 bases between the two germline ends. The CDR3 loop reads CASSGTNYNEQFF. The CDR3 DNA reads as TGTGCCAGCAGCGGGACAAACTACAATGAGCAGTTCTTC. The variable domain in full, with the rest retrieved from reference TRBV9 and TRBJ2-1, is DSGVTQTPKHLITATGQRVTLRCSPRSGDLSVYWYQQSLDQGLQFLIQYYNGEERAKGNILERFSAQQFPDLHSELNLSSLELGDSALYFCASSGTNYNEQFFGPGTRLTVL.

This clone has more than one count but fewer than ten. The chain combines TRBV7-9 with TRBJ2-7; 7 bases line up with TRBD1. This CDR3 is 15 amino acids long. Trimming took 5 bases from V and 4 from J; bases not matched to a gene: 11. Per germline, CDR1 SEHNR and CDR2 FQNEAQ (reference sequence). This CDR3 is CASSPDRVVGYEQYF. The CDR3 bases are TGTGCCAGCAGCCCTGACAGGGTTGTTGGTTACGAGCAGTACTTC. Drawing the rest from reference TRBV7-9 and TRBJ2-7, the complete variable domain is DTGVSQNPRHKITKRGQNVTFRCDPISEHNRLYWYRQTLGQGPEFLTYFQNEAQLEKSRLLSDRFSAERPKGSFSTLEIQRTEQGDSAMYLCASSPDRVVGYEQYFGPGTRLTVT.

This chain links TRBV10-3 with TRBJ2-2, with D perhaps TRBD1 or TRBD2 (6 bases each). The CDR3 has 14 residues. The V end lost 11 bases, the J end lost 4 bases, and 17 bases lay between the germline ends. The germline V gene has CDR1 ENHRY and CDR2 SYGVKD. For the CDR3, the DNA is TGTGCCTCTTGCGAAGGGGGGTCCACCGGGGAGCTGTTTTTT. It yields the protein CASCEGGSTGELFF.

CDR3 amino acids: CASSLDPGPSYEQYF. In DNA, the CDR3 is TGTGCCAGCAGCTTAGATCCAGGTCCTTCCTACGAGCAGTACTTC. The chain has TRBV7-6 and TRBJ2-7; no clear D gene. The CDR3 length is 15 residues. The V end lost 1 base, the J end lost 1 base, and 11 bases lay between the germline ends. CDR1 and CDR2 (germline): SGHVS, FNYEAQ.

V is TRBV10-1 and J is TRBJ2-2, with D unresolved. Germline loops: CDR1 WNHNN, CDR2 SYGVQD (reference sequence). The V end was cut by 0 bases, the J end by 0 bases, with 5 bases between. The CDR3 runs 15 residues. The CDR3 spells CASSESEANTGELFF. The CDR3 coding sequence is TGCGCCAGCAGTGAGTCGGAAGCGAACACCGGGGAGCTGTTTTTT.

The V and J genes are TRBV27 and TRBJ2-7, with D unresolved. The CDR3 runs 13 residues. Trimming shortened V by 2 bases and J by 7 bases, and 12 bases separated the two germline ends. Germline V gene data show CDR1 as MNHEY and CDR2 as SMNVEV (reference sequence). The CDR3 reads CASSLLQGREQYF. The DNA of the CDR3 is TGTGCCAGCAGTTTACTTCAAGGGCGAGAGCAGTACTTC.

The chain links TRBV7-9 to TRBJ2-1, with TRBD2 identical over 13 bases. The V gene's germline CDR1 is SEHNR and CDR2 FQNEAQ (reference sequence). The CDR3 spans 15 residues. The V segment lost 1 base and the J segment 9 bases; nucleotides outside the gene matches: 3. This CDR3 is CASSLGTSGRGEQFF. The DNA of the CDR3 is TGTGCCAGCAGCTTAGGGACTAGCGGGAGAGGTGAGCAGTTCTTC.

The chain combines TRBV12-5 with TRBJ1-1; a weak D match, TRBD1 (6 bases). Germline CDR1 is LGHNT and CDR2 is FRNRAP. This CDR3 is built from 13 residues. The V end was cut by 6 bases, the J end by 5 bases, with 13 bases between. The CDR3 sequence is CASGRGVRTEAFF. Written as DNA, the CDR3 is TGTGCTAGTGGAAGGGGGGTGCGAACTGAAGCTTTCTTT.

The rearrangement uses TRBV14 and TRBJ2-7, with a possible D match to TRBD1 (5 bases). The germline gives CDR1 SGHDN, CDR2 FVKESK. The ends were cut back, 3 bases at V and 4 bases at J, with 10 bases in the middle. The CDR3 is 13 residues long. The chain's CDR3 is CASSHDQGYEQYF. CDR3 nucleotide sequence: TGTGCCAGCAGCCATGATCAGGGTTACGAGCAGTACTTC.